This TCR beta chain is from a study of CD8 T cell repertoires and HIV-1 epitope variants. Study summary: Tested: three Gag epitope families, Nef HW9 and YT9. Separate from the cultures, 1M uncultured T cells served as baseline.

Per germline, CDR1 SQVTM and CDR2 ANQGSEA. The CDR3 has 12 amino acids. Points on this clone: What it binds is not known.

TCR beta CDR3 was sequenced at survey depth on immunoSEQ. Sequenced by immunoSEQ multiplex PCR; TCRdb stores in-frame clones only, minus some. The data show several thousand clones, around 73% seen once. This receptor was taken from a male donor with HIV. Sequences were obtained from cultured CD8+ T cells derived from PBMCs. The rearrangement uses TRBV29-1 and TRBJ2-7; either TRBD1 or TRBD2 may fit D (5 bases each). CDR3 in amino acids: CRIVPGLDEQYF. The CDR3 bases are TGCAGGATCGTCCCGGGGCTCGACGAGCAGTACTTC.